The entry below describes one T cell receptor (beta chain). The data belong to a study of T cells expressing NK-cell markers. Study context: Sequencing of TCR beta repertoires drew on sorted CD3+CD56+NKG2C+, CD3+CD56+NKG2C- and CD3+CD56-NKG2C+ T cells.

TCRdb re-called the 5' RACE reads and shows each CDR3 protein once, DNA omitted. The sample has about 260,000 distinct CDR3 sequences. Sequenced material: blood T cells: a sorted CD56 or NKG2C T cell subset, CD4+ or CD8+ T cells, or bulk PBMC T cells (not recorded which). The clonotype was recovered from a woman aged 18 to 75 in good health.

The CDR3 is CASSLGTGDYGYTF. The genes are TRBV7-2 and TRBJ1-2. The CDR3 loop spans 14 amino acids. Germline CDR1 and CDR2: SGHTA and FQGNSA.